Listed below are T cell receptor beta chains from one sample, sequenced in a study of blood T cell repertoires in COVID-19. Sequencing used immunoSEQ multiplex PCR; TCRdb keeps in-frame clones, though not all of them. The sample has 270,000 or so clones; approximately 91% are singletons. Sequencing was carried out using peripheral blood. These receptors were taken from a woman aged 40 to 49 who had recovered from COVID-19. CDR3s include the opening cysteine and the closing phenylalanine or tryptophan. The D gene is left open where the match is weak. Size values are once, few and many counts, or a class for expanded clones, and some rows have none.

clone size,V gene,J gene,D gene,CDR3 DNA,CDR3 protein
.,TRBV19,TRBJ2-7,.,TGTGCCAGTGGGTCCGGGTCCACCTACGAGCAGTACTTC,CASGSGSTYEQYF
.,TRBV7-2,TRBJ1-3,TRBD1,TGTGCCAGCAGCTTTTCTGGGACAGGAGGAAACACCATATATTTT,CASSFSGTGGNTIYF
.,TRBV27,TRBJ2-7,TRBD2,TGTGCCAGAGCGACTAGCGGGAGTTGGAGTGTGAACGAGCAGTACTTC,CARATSGSWSVNEQYF
.,TRBV29-1,TRBJ2-5,TRBD2,TGCAGCGTTGGGGGGTCCGAGAGGGCGGGAGGGCCTATGGAGACCCAGTACTTC,CSVGGSERAGGPMETQYF
.,TRBV7-3,TRBJ2-2,TRBD2,TGTGCCAGCAGCTTAGACGGGACTAGCGTCACCGGGGAGCTGTTTTTT,CASSLDGTSVTGELFF
once,TRBV5-1,TRBJ2-7,TRBD2,TGCGCCAGCAGCTTCTTAGCGGGAGACTCCTACGAGCAGTACTTC,CASSFLAGDSYEQYF
.,TRBV12-3/TRBV12-4,TRBJ2-1,.,TGTGCCAGCAGCGTAGCTGGCCTTGAGCAGTTCTTC,CASSVAGLEQFF
.,TRBV12-5,TRBJ2-7,.,TGTGCTAGTGGTTTGACCACGTGGGACCTAGCGCACGAGCAGTACTTC,CASGLTTWDLAHEQYF
.,TRBV5-1,TRBJ2-3,TRBD1,TGCGCCAGCAGCTGGAGACAGGGGCGAGGCACAGATACGCAGTATTTT,CASSWRQGRGTDTQYF
once,TRBV4-1,TRBJ2-1,.,TGCGCCAGCAGCCAAGGGTCGGCTAGTCGGCCCTACAATGAGCAGTTCTTC,CASSQGSASRPYNEQFF
.,TRBV5-1,TRBJ2-4,TRBD1,TGCGCCAGCAGCTTTCAGGGGGAAAACATTCAGTACTTC,CASSFQGENIQYF
once,TRBV29-1,TRBJ2-3,.,TGCAGCGCCGACCCGGGACAAGATCACACAGATACGCAGTATTTT,CSADPGQDHTDTQYF
.,TRBV7-2,TRBJ2-1,.,TGTGCCAGCAGCTTAGGCGAGAGCTCCTACAATGAGCAGTTCTTC,CASSLGESSYNEQFF
.,TRBV7-9,TRBJ2-1,.,TGTGCCAGCAGCTTAGCGAGGGCCACTGATGAGCAGTTCTTC,CASSLARATDEQFF
once,TRBV28,TRBJ2-5,.,TGTGCCAGCAGTTTAGCAGGGGTTCGGGAGACCCAGTACTTC,CASSLAGVRETQYF
.,TRBV2,TRBJ2-5,.,TGTGCCAGCAGTGAAGCGGATAGCGGCCACAGCGGAGAGACCCAGTACTTC,CASSEADSGHSGETQYF
.,TRBV6-2/TRBV6-3,TRBJ1-5,TRBD1,TGTGCCAGCAGTTACTCAGGGGGCCGTGTCACTTTTAGCAATCAGCCCCAGCATTTT,CASSYSGGRVTFSNQPQHF
.,TRBV3-1/TRBV3-2,TRBJ2-5,TRBD2,TGTGCCAGCAGACTTAGCGGGATGGGAGAGACCCAGTACTTC,CASRLSGMGETQYF
.,TRBV28,TRBJ2-7,TRBD1,TGTGCCAGCAGTATCCCCGGGACAGGGCCCTACGAGCAGTACTTC,CASSIPGTGPYEQYF
.,TRBV5-6,TRBJ2-7,TRBD1,TGTGCCAGCAGCCGGGACAGGGTCGCGAGTGAGCAGTACTTC,CASSRDRVASEQYF
few,TRBV7-7,TRBJ2-3,.,TGTGCCAGCAGCAAAGGGACTTTTGGGCCAGATACGCAGTATTTT,CASSKGTFGPDTQYF